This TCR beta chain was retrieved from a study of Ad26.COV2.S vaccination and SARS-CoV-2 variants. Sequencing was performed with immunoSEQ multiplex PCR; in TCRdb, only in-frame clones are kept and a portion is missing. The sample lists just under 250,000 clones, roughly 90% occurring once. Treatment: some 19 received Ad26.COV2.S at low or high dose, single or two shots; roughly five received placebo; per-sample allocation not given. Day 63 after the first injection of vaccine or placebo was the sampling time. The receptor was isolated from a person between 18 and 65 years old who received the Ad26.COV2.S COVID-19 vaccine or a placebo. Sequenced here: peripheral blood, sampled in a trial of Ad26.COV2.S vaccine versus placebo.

CDR3 nucleotide sequence: TGTGCCAGCAGTGTGGGTAGCGGGAGCACAGATACGCAGTATTTT. Translating it yields CASSVGSGSTDTQYF. This sequence joins TRBV28 and TRBJ2-3; TRBD2 matches at 7 bases. Germline V gene sequence: CDR1 MDHEN, CDR2 SYDVKM. The CDR3 is 15 amino acids. J gave up 0 bases and V 5 bases, and 5 bases lay outside the gene matches. The full variable domain, with the rest looked up from reference TRBV28 and TRBJ2-3, is DVKVTQSSRYLVKRTGEKVFLECVQDMDHENMFWYRQDPGLGLRLIYFSYDVKMKEKGDIPEGYSVSREKKERFSLILESASTNQTSMYLCASSVGSGSTDTQYFGPGTRLTVL.